A selection of T cell receptor beta chains follows, all from one sample in a study of type 1 regulatory T cells. MiXCR, applied by TCRdb to the reads, yields one record per CDR3 protein. The table records 80,000 to 100,000 distinct CDR3 sequences, 31% of them present only once. The sequenced material came from CD4+ T cells, either the whole sample or a sorted fraction (not recorded which). The receptor set was obtained from a human donor in good health. CDR3s include the opening cysteine and the closing phenylalanine or tryptophan. The order of the fields is D gene, V gene, J gene, clone size, CDR3 protein, CDR3 DNA. A D gene is named only where the DNA matches it firmly. The size of a clone is reported for some rows only, either as once, few or many, or as a class for expanded clones.

d_gene: TRBD1
v_gene: TRBV20-1
j_gene: TRBJ2-5
abundance: medium-sized
CDR3aa: CSALSTGEETQYF
CDR3nt: TGCAGTGCCTTGTCGACAGGGGAGGAGACCCAGTACTTC

d_gene: TRBD1
v_gene: TRBV20-1
j_gene: TRBJ2-1
abundance: few
CDR3aa: CSALDRTGEHNEQFF
CDR3nt: TGCAGTGCCCTAGATAGGACAGGGGAGCACAATGAGCAGTTCTTC

d_gene: .
v_gene: TRBV2
j_gene: TRBJ2-2
abundance: .
CDR3aa: CASSEIGELFF
CDR3nt: TGTGCCAGCAGTGAGATCGGGGAGCTGTTTTTT

d_gene: TRBD2
v_gene: TRBV24-1
j_gene: TRBJ2-2
abundance: once
CDR3aa: CATSDPSSGRYTGELFF
CDR3nt: TGTGCCACCAGTGATCCATCTAGCGGGAGGTACACCGGGGAGCTGTTTTTT

d_gene: TRBD1
v_gene: TRBV9
j_gene: TRBJ2-1
abundance: .
CDR3aa: CASSVDDRAPNEQFF
CDR3nt: TGTGCCAGCAGCGTAGATGACAGGGCCCCCAATGAGCAGTTCTTC

d_gene: .
v_gene: TRBV28
j_gene: TRBJ2-7
abundance: .
CDR3aa: CASSFPQSVHEQYF
CDR3nt: TGTGCCAGCAGTTTCCCTCAGTCTGTCCACGAGCAGTACTTC

d_gene: TRBD2
v_gene: TRBV7-9
j_gene: TRBJ2-3
abundance: few
CDR3aa: CASSLQLASGRAGTDTQYF
CDR3nt: TGTGCCAGCAGCCTCCAATTGGCTAGCGGGAGGGCTGGCACAGATACGCAGTATTTT

d_gene: TRBD1
v_gene: TRBV27
j_gene: TRBJ2-1
abundance: few
CDR3aa: CASRRSGTVFRNEQFF
CDR3nt: TGTGCCAGCAGACGATCCGGGACAGTCTTTCGGAATGAGCAGTTCTTC

d_gene: TRBD1
v_gene: TRBV15
j_gene: TRBJ2-1
abundance: .
CDR3aa: CATSKGRTGVMNEQFF
CDR3nt: TGTGCCACCAGCAAGGGACGGACAGGGGTGATGAATGAGCAGTTCTTC

d_gene: .
v_gene: TRBV5-1
j_gene: TRBJ2-1
abundance: .
CDR3aa: CASSRASGGGNEQFF
CDR3nt: TGCGCCAGCAGCCGCGCAAGTGGAGGGGGGAATGAGCAGTTCTTC

d_gene: .
v_gene: TRBV23-1
j_gene: TRBJ1-5
abundance: .
CDR3aa: CASIRSEVNQPQHF
CDR3nt: TGCGCCAGCATTAGGTCGGAGGTCAATCAGCCCCAGCATTTT

d_gene: TRBD2
v_gene: TRBV7-6
j_gene: TRBJ2-1
abundance: .
CDR3aa: CASMASRGEGQFF
CDR3nt: TGTGCCAGCATGGCTAGCCGGGGGGAGGGGCAGTTCTTC

d_gene: TRBD2
v_gene: TRBV12-3/TRBV12-4
j_gene: TRBJ2-1
abundance: .
CDR3aa: CASIPGLAAISYNEQFF
CDR3nt: TGTGCCAGCATCCCGGGGCTAGCGGCCATCTCCTACAATGAGCAGTTCTTC

d_gene: .
v_gene: TRBV7-2
j_gene: TRBJ2-3
abundance: .
CDR3aa: CASSRYGSGTGEDTQYF
CDR3nt: TGTGCCAGCAGCCGCTATGGTTCCGGGACTGGCGAGGATACGCAGTATTTT

d_gene: TRBD1
v_gene: TRBV11-3
j_gene: TRBJ2-1
abundance: .
CDR3aa: CASSPTRGRDNEQFF
CDR3nt: TGTGCCAGCAGTCCAACCAGGGGGCGCGATAATGAGCAGTTCTTC

d_gene: .
v_gene: TRBV12-3/TRBV12-4
j_gene: TRBJ1-1
abundance: .
CDR3aa: CASSLDDSRQVGNTEAFF
CDR3nt: TGTGCCAGCAGTTTAGACGATTCCCGACAGGTGGGGAACACTGAAGCTTTCTTT

d_gene: .
v_gene: TRBV20-1
j_gene: TRBJ2-5
abundance: few
CDR3aa: CSAEAPPGPGMKTQYF
CDR3nt: TGCAGTGCTGAGGCCCCGCCGGGACCAGGGATGAAGACCCAGTACTTC

d_gene: .
v_gene: TRBV27
j_gene: TRBJ1-5
abundance: .
CDR3aa: CASSPFRGVSNQPQHF
CDR3nt: TGTGCCAGCAGTCCCTTTCGGGGGGTGAGCAATCAGCCCCAGCATTTT

d_gene: .
v_gene: TRBV20-1
j_gene: TRBJ2-5
abundance: .
CDR3aa: CSARDHQGYQETQYF
CDR3nt: TGCAGTGCTAGAGACCATCAGGGGTACCAAGAGACCCAGTACTTC

d_gene: .
v_gene: TRBV11-2
j_gene: TRBJ1-3
abundance: .
CDR3aa: CASSLSTSGNTIFF
CDR3nt: TGTGCCAGCAGCTTAAGTACCTCTGGAAACACCATATTTTTT

d_gene: .
v_gene: TRBV30
j_gene: TRBJ2-3
abundance: .
CDR3aa: CAWNRETTDTQNF
CDR3nt: TGTGCCTGGAACCGGGAAACCACAGATACGCAGAATTTT

d_gene: TRBD2
v_gene: TRBV20-1
j_gene: TRBJ2-1
abundance: few
CDR3aa: CSAREGLADYNEQFF
CDR3nt: TGCAGTGCTAGAGAAGGACTAGCAGACTACAATGAGCAGTTCTTC

d_gene: TRBD1
v_gene: TRBV2
j_gene: TRBJ2-5
abundance: few
CDR3aa: CASMGQGRETQYF
CDR3nt: TGTGCCAGCATGGGACAGGGGAGGGAGACCCAGTACTTC

d_gene: TRBD1
v_gene: TRBV5-1
j_gene: TRBJ2-7
abundance: .
CDR3aa: CASKQGTGTYEQYF
CDR3nt: TGCGCCAGCAAGCAGGGGACAGGAACCTACGAGCAGTACTTC

d_gene: .
v_gene: TRBV7-2
j_gene: TRBJ2-7
abundance: few
CDR3aa: CASSILAYEQYF
CDR3nt: TGTGCCAGCAGCATTCTAGCTTACGAGCAGTACTTC

d_gene: .
v_gene: TRBV5-1
j_gene: TRBJ2-6
abundance: .
CDR3aa: CASSLEASGANVLTF
CDR3nt: TGCGCCAGCAGCTTGGAGGCCTCCGGGGCCAACGTCCTGACTTTC

d_gene: .
v_gene: TRBV11-3
j_gene: TRBJ2-2
abundance: .
CDR3aa: CASSLRNGELFF
CDR3nt: TGTGCCAGCAGCTTACGGAACGGGGAGCTGTTTTTT

d_gene: .
v_gene: TRBV7-9
j_gene: TRBJ1-5
abundance: few
CDR3aa: CASSLAGGPGNNQPQHF
CDR3nt: TGTGCCAGCAGCTTAGCGGGGGGGCCTGGTAACAATCAGCCCCAGCATTTT

d_gene: .
v_gene: TRBV10-2
j_gene: TRBJ1-4
abundance: .
CDR3aa: CASSGGPPGRHSTNEKLFF
CDR3nt: TGCGCCAGCAGTGGGGGACCCCCTGGGCGCCATTCAACTAATGAAAAACTGTTTTTT

d_gene: TRBD2
v_gene: TRBV29-1
j_gene: TRBJ2-7
abundance: .
CDR3aa: CSARTSGNYEQYF
CDR3nt: TGCAGCGCCCGGACTAGCGGGAACTACGAGCAGTACTTC

d_gene: .
v_gene: TRBV4-1
j_gene: TRBJ1-4
abundance: .
CDR3aa: CASSQESIEWEKLFF
CDR3nt: TGCGCCAGCAGCCAAGAATCCATAGAGTGGGAAAAACTGTTTTTT

d_gene: TRBD2
v_gene: TRBV15
j_gene: TRBJ2-5
abundance: .
CDR3aa: CATRPSGTETQYF
CDR3nt: TGTGCCACCCGGCCTAGCGGGACCGAGACCCAGTACTTC

d_gene: .
v_gene: TRBV28
j_gene: TRBJ2-1
abundance: .
CDR3aa: CASSTHKGDRNEQFF
CDR3nt: TGCGCCAGCAGTACTCATAAGGGGGATCGGAATGAGCAGTTCTTC

d_gene: .
v_gene: TRBV28
j_gene: TRBJ1-3
abundance: .
CDR3aa: CASNGAGEARNTIYF
CDR3nt: TGTGCCAGCAACGGCGCCGGGGAGGCGAGAAACACCATATATTTT

d_gene: TRBD2
v_gene: TRBV6-2/TRBV6-3
j_gene: TRBJ2-1
abundance: .
CDR3aa: CASSQVAVAGGEQFF
CDR3nt: TGTGCCAGCAGTCAAGTCGCTGTAGCGGGAGGTGAGCAGTTCTTC

d_gene: TRBD1
v_gene: TRBV5-1
j_gene: TRBJ2-5
abundance: .
CDR3aa: CASSSPDRGSSETQYF
CDR3nt: TGCGCCAGCAGCTCACCAGACAGGGGCTCGTCGGAGACCCAGTACTTC

d_gene: .
v_gene: TRBV29-1
j_gene: TRBJ2-3
abundance: .
CDR3aa: CSGGTKDTQYF
CDR3nt: TGCAGCGGTGGGACAAAGGATACGCAGTATTTT

d_gene: .
v_gene: TRBV11-2
j_gene: TRBJ2-1
abundance: .
CDR3aa: CASSLDIVGHNNERFF
CDR3nt: TGTGCCAGCAGCTTGGACATAGTGGGACATAACAATGAGCGGTTCTTC

d_gene: .
v_gene: TRBV19
j_gene: TRBJ2-1
abundance: .
CDR3aa: CTSSIDAQRRGYNEQFF
CDR3nt: TGTACCAGTAGTATAGATGCCCAGCGGAGGGGCTACAATGAGCAGTTCTTC

d_gene: .
v_gene: TRBV2
j_gene: TRBJ1-5
abundance: few
CDR3aa: CASSEFLFGQPQHF
CDR3nt: TGTGCCAGCAGTGAATTCCTGTTCGGTCAGCCCCAGCATTTT

d_gene: .
v_gene: TRBV7-2
j_gene: TRBJ2-7
abundance: medium-sized
CDR3aa: CASSLVRTRPFYEQYF
CDR3nt: TGTGCCAGCAGCTTAGTACGGACTCGACCCTTCTACGAGCAGTACTTC

d_gene: .
v_gene: TRBV19
j_gene: TRBJ1-1
abundance: .
CDR3aa: CASIKRVGDHTEAFF
CDR3nt: TGTGCCAGTATAAAGCGGGTAGGGGATCACACTGAAGCTTTCTTT

d_gene: TRBD2
v_gene: TRBV4-2
j_gene: TRBJ2-1
abundance: .
CDR3aa: CASSQNTGTSPYNEQFF
CDR3nt: TGTGCCAGCAGCCAGAACACCGGGACTAGCCCATACAATGAGCAGTTCTTC

d_gene: .
v_gene: TRBV7-2
j_gene: TRBJ2-5
abundance: .
CDR3aa: CASSLVLGMRETQYF
CDR3nt: TGTGCCAGCAGCTTAGTTTTGGGGATGCGAGAGACCCAGTACTTC

d_gene: .
v_gene: TRBV3-1
j_gene: TRBJ1-1
abundance: .
CDR3aa: CASRGATEAFF
CDR3nt: TGTGCCAGCAGAGGGGCCACTGAAGCTTTCTTT

d_gene: TRBD1
v_gene: TRBV2
j_gene: TRBJ1-3
abundance: .
CDR3aa: CASKRDSLSGNTIYF
CDR3nt: TGTGCCAGTAAACGGGACAGCCTCTCTGGAAACACCATATATTTT